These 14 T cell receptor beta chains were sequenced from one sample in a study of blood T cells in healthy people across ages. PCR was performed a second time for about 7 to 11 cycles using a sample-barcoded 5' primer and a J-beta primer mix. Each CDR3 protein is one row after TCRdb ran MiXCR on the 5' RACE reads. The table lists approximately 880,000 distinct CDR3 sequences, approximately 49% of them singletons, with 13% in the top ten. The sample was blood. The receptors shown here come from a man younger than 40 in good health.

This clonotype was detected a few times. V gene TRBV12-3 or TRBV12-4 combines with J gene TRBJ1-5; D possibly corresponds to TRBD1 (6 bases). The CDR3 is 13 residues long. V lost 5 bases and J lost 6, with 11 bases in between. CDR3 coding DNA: TGTGCCAGCAGTCAGGGGATGGGTCAGCCCCAGCATTTT. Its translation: CASSQGMGQPQHF.

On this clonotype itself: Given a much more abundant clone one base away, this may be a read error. CDR3 coding DNA: TGCGCCAGCAGCCAGATGACAGGGTTGGGCAATGAGCAGTACTTC. It yields the protein CASSQMTGLGNEQYF. The genes are TRBV4-3 and TRBJ2-5; 7 positions agree with TRBD1. This CDR3 is 15 amino acids long. Germline trimming cut 3 bases from V and 11 bases from J; bases unmatched to any gene: 15. Germline values: CDR1 LGHNA, CDR2 YSLEER.

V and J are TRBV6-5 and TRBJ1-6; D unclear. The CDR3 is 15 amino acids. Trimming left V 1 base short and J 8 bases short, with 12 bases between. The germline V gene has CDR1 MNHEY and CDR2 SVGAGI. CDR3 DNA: TGTGCCAGCAGTTACTGGAGTCAGTTTGATTCACCCCTCCACTTT. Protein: CASSYWSQFDSPLHF.

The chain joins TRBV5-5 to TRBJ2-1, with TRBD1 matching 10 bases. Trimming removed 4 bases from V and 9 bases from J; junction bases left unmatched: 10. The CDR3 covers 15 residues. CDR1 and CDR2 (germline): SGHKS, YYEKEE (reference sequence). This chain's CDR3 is CASSHQTGGGGEQFF. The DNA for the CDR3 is TGTGCCAGCAGCCACCAGACAGGGGGCGGTGGTGAGCAGTTCTTC.

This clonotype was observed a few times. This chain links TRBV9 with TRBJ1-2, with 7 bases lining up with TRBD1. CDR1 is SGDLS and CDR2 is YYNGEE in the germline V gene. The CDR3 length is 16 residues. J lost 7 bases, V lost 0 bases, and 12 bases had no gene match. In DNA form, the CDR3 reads TGTGCCAGCAGCGTAGACGTCCGAGGGGGCGCGGGTGGCTACACCTTC. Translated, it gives CASSVDVRGGAGGYTF.

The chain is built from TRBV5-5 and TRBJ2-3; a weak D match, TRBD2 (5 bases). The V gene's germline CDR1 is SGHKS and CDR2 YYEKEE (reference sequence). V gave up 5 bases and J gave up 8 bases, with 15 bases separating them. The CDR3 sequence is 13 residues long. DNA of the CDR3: TGTGCCAGCAGAGCTGTGAAGGCGGGTACGCAGTATTTT. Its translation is CASRAVKAGTQYF.

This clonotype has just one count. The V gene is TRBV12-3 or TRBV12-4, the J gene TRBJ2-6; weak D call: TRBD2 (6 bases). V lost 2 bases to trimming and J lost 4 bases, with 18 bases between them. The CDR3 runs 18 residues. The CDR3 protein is CASSLSLRRGPGANVLTF. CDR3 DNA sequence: TGTGCCAGCAGTTTATCGTTAAGGAGGGGTCCCGGGGCCAACGTCCTGACTTTC.

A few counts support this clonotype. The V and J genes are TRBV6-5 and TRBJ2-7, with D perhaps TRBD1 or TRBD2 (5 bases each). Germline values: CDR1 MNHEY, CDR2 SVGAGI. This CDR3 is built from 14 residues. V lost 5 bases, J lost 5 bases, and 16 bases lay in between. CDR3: CASSRPGTYNEQYF. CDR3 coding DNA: TGTGCCAGCAGTCGCCCCGGGACGTATAACGAGCAGTACTTC.

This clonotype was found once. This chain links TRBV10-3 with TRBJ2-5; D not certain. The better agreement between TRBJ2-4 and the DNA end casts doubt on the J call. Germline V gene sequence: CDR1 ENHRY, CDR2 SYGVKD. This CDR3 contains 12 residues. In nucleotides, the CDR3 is TGTGCCATCAGTGATTCCCGGAACATTCAGTACTTC. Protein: CAISDSRNIQYF.

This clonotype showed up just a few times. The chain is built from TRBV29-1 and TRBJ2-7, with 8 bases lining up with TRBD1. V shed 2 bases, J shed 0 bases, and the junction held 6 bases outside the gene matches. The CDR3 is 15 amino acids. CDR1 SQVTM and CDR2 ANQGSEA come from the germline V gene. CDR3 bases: TGCAGCGTTGAATGGGGGGACAGGAGCTCCTACGAGCAGTACTTC. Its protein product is CSVEWGDRSSYEQYF.

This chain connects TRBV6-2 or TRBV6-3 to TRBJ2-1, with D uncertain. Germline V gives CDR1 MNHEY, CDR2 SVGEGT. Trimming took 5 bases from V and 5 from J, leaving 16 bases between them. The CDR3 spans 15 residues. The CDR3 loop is CASSKLKHLDNEQFF. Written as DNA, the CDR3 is TGTGCCAGCAGTAAGCTCAAACACCTAGACAATGAGCAGTTCTTC.

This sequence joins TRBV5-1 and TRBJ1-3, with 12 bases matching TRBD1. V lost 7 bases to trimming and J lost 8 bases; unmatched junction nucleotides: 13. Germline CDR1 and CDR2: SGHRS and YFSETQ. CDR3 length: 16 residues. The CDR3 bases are TGCGCCAGCTGCAAGACGGGACAGGGGGCCGTTGACACCATATATTTT. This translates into CASCKTGQGAVDTIYF.

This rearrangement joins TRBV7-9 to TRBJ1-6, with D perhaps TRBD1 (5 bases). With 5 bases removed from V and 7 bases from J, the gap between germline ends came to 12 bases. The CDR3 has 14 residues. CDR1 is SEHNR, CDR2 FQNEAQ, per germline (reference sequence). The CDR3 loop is CASSPGSSNSPLHF. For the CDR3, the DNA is TGTGCCAGCAGCCCAGGGTCTTCGAATTCACCCCTCCACTTT.

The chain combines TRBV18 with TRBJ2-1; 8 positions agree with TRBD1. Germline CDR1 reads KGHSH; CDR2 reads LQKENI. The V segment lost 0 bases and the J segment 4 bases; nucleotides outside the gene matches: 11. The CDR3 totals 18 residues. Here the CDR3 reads CASSPPNPGTGIYNEQFF. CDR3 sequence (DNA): TGTGCCAGCTCACCACCCAATCCCGGGACAGGTATTTACAATGAGCAGTTCTTC.